The entry below describes one T cell receptor beta chain. This specimen comes from a study of blood T cell repertoires in COVID-19. TCRdb keeps only in-frame clones here, not all; method: immunoSEQ multiplex PCR. This table has a few hundred thousand clones, about 91% appearing once. Study members were between about 18 and 100 years old and lived in 20 to 30 US regions. The germline V gene encodes CDR1 SGDLS and CDR2 YYNGEE. V shed 2 bases and J 4 bases; nucleotides not matched to a gene: 4. This CDR3 contains 17 residues. The sample was PBMCs or T cells enriched from blood (not recorded which). The clonotype originates from a woman between 35 and 50 years old with acute COVID-19. The chain has TRBV9 and TRBJ2-2; 14 nucleotides line up with TRBD2. CDR3 DNA: TGTGCCAGCAGCGTGACTAGCGGGAGGGCGTCCACCGGGGAGCTGTTTTTT. Translated: CASSVTSGRASTGELFF.